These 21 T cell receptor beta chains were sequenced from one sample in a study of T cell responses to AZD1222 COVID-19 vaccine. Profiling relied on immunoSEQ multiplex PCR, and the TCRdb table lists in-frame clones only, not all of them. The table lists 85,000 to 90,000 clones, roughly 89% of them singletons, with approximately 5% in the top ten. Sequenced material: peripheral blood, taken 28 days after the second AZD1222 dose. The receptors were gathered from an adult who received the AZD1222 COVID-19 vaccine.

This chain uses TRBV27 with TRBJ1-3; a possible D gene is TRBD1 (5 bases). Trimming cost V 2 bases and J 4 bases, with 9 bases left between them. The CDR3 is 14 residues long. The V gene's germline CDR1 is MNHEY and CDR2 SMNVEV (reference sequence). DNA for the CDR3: TGTGCCAGCAGTTTAACAGGACCCGGAAACACCATATATTTT. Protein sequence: CASSLTGPGNTIYF.

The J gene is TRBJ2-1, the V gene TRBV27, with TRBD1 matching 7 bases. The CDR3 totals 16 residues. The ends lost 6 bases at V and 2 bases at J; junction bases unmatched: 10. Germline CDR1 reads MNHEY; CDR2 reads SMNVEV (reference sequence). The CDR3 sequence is CASRKSGTEAYNEQFF. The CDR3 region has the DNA TGTGCCAGCAGGAAGAGTGGGACAGAAGCCTACAATGAGCAGTTCTTC.

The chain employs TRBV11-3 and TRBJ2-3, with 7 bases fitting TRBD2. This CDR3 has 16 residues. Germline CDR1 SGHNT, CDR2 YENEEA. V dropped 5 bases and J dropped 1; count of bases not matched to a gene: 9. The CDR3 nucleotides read TGTGCCAGCAGCCTGGACCGGGGGGTGGGCACAGATACGCAGTATTTT. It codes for CASSLDRGVGTDTQYF.

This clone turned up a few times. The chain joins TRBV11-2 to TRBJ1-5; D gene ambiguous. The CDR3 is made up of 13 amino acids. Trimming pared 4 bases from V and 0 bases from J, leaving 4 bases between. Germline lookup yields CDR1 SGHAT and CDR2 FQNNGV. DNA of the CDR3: TGTGCCAGCAGCTACAATAGCAATCAGCCCCAGCATTTT. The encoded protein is CASSYNSNQPQHF.

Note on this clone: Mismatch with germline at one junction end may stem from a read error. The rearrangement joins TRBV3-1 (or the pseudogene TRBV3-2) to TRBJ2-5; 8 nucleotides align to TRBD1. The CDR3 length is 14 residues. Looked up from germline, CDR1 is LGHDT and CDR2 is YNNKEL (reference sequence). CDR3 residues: CASSQGQGKETQYF. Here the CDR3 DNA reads TGTGCTAGCAGCCAAGGACAGGGAAAAGAGACCCAGTACTTC.

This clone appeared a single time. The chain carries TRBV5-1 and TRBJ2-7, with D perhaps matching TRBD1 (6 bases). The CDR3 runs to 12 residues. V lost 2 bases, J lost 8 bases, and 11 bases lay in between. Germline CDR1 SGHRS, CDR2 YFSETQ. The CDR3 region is CASSLVRDKQYF. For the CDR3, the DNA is TGCGCCAGCAGCTTAGTCCGGGACAAGCAGTACTTC.

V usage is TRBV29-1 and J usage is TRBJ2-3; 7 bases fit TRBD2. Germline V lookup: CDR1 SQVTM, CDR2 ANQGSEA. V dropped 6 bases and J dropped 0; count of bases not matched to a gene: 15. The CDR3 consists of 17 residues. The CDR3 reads CSVATVSGEASTDTQYF. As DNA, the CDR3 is TGCAGCGTCGCGACAGTCAGCGGGGAGGCTAGCACAGATACGCAGTATTTT.

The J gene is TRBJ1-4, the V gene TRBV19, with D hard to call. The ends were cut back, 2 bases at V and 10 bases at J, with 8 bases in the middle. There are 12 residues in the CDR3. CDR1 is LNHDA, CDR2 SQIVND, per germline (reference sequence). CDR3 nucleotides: TGTGCCAGTAGTATATTATCGGGAAAACTGTTTTTT. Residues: CASSILSGKLFF.

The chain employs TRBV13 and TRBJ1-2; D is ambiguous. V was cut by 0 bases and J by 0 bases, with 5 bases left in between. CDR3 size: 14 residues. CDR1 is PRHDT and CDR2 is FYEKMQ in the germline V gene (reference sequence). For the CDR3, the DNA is TGTGCCAGCAGCTTAGGGGGCTCTAACTATGGCTACACCTTC. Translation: CASSLGGSNYGYTF.

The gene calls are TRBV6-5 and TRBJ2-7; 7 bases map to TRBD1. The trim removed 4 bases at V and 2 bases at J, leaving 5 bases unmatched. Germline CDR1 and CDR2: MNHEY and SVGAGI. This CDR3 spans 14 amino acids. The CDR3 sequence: CASSFYRGPYEQYV. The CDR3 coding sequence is TGTGCCAGCAGTTTTTATAGGGGGCCCTACGAGCAGTACGTC.

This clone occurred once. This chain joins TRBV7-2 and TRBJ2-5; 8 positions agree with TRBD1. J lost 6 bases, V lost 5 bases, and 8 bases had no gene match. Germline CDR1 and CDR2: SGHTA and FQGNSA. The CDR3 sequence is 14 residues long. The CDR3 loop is CASSQRQGRQTQYF. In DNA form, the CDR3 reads TGTGCCAGCAGCCAGAGACAGGGGAGACAGACCCAGTACTTC.

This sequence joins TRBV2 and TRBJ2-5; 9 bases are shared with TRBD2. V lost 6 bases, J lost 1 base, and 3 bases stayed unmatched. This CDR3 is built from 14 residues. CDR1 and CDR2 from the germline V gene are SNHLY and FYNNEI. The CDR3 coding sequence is TGTGCCAGCAGCCCGGGACTAGCCCAAGAGACCCAGTACTTC. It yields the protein CASSPGLAQETQYF.

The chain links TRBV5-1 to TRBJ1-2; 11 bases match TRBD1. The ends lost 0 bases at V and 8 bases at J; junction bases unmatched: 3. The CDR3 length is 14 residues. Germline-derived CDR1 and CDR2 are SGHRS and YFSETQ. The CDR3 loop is CASSLEGQGVGYTF. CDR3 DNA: TGCGCCAGCAGCTTGGAGGGACAGGGGGTCGGCTACACCTTC.

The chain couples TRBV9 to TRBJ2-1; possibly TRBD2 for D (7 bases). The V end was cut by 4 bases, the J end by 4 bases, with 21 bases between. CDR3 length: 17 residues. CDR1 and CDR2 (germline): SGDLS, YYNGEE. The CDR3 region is CASSTYGAGAEYNEQFF. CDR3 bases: TGTGCCAGCAGCACGTACGGGGCGGGGGCCGAATACAATGAGCAGTTCTTC.

CDR3: CASSLTGSGREKLFF. The CDR3 DNA reads TGTGCCAGCAGCCTGACAGGGTCAGGGAGGGAAAAACTGTTTTTT. The chain uses TRBV28 and TRBJ1-4, with 7 bases fitting TRBD1. The CDR3 runs to 15 residues. Germline CDR1 and CDR2: MDHEN and SYDVKM. The V segment lost 6 bases and the J segment 8 bases; nucleotides outside the gene matches: 12.

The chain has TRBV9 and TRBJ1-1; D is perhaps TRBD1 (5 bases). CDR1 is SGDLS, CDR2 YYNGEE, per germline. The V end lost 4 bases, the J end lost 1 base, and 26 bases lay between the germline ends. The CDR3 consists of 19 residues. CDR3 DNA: TGTGCCAGCAGCATAAAGTTTCGGGGCCCTCAGGTGGAGAACACTGAAGCTTTCTTT. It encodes CASSIKFRGPQVENTEAFF.

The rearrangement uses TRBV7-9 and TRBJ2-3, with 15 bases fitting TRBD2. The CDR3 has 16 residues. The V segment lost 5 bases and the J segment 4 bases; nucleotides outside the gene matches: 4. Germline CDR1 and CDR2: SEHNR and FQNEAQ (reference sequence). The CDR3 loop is CASSRWTSGGADTQYF. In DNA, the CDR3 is TGTGCCAGCAGCAGATGGACTAGCGGGGGGGCAGATACGCAGTATTTT.

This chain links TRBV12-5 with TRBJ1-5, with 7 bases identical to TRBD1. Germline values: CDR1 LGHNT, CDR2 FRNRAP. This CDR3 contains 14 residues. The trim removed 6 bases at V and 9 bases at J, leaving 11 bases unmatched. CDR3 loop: CASGLDREFRPQHF. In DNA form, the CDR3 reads TGTGCTAGTGGACTCGACAGGGAGTTTCGGCCCCAGCATTTT.

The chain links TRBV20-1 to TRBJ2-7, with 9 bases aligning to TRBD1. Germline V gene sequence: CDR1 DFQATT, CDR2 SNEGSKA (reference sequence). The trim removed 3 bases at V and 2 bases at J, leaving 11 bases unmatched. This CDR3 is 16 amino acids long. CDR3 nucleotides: TGCAGTGCTAGTGGCATTGGGACAGGGATTCCCTACGAGCAGTACTTC. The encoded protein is CSASGIGTGIPYEQYF.

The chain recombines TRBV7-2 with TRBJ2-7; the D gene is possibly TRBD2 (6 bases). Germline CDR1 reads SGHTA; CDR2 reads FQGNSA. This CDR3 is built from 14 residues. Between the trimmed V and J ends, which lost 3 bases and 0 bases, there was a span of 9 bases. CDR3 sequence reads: CASSFRRVSYEQYF. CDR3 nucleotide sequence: TGTGCCAGCAGCTTTAGGAGGGTCTCCTACGAGCAGTACTTC.

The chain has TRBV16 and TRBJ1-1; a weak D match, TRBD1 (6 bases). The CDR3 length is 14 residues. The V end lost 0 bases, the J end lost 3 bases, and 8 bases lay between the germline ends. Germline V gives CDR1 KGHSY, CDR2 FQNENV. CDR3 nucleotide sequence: TGTGCCAGCAGCCAATCCAGGGGATACACTGAAGCTTTCTTT. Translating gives CASSQSRGYTEAFF.